What follows are 26 T cell receptor beta chains derived from one specimen sequenced in a study of identifying expanded T cells in peripheral blood (dated by TCRdb to the late 2010s). The library was built by means of the immunoSEQ multiplex PCR assay. Here the immuneACCESS table is served through TCRdb, limited to in-frame sequences with V and J called. Missing clones are a known gap in these copies; in checked studies unresolved V genes cover under half, and the rest lacks a known reason. This sample comprises some 93,000 clones, more than 70% of them detected only once. Of the sample, about 3.9% is held by the ten largest clones. The sample consisted of blood. The receptors derive from a person aged 18 to 69 in good health.

The genes are TRBV14 and TRBJ2-7; perhaps TRBD1 as D (6 bases). This CDR3 comprises 14 residues. V dropped 0 bases and J dropped 2 bases, with 8 bases sitting between them. CDR1 is SGHDN and CDR2 is FVKESK in the germline V gene. Here the CDR3 DNA reads TGTGCCAGCAGCCAAGAGGCAGGGGCCTACGAGCAGTACTTC. Its translation: CASSQEAGAYEQYF.

The chain joins TRBV6-1 to TRBJ1-5, with 11 bases identical to TRBD1. V was clipped by 6 bases and J by 5 bases; unmatched bases: 3. CDR3 size: 14 residues. CDR1 is MNHNS and CDR2 is SASEGT in the germline V gene. CDR3 DNA: TGTGCCAGCAGCGAGGACAGGGGGCATCAGCCCCAGCATTTT. Its translation: CASSEDRGHQPQHF.

V gene TRBV4-1 combines with J gene TRBJ2-2, with 10 positions matching TRBD1. The germline V gene has CDR1 MGHRA and CDR2 YSYEKL. The CDR3 extends over 16 amino acids. J gave up 7 bases and V 4 bases, and 9 bases lay outside the gene matches. The CDR3 protein is CASSPRQGAQDGELFF. CDR3 nucleotides: TGCGCCAGCAGCCCTCGACAGGGGGCGCAGGACGGGGAGCTGTTTTTT.

This rearrangement joins TRBV4-1 to TRBJ2-7; D possibly matches TRBD1 or TRBD2 (5 bases each). Trimming took off 2 bases at V and 7 bases at J, with 18 bases between the two ends. The germline CDR1 and CDR2 sequences are MGHRA and YSYEKL. CDR3 length: 15 amino acids. The CDR3 bases are TGCGCCAGCAGCCAAACCGGGACCGAACGATCGGAGCAGTACTTC. Its translation is CASSQTGTERSEQYF.

The genes are TRBV9 and TRBJ1-4; TRBD1 might be the D (5 bases). Trimming cost V 0 bases and J 8 bases, with 14 bases left between them. Germline loops: CDR1 SGDLS, CDR2 YYNGEE. This CDR3 has 15 residues. Written as DNA, the CDR3 is TGTGCCAGCAGCGTAGACAGGACCAGAACCGAAAAACTGTTTTTT. Protein product: CASSVDRTRTEKLFF.

This chain connects TRBV10-3 to TRBJ2-7; D is ambiguous. The CDR3 consists of 13 residues. V was trimmed by 4 bases and J by 3 bases, leaving 10 bases between them. The germline gives CDR1 ENHRY, CDR2 SYGVKD. CDR3 bases: TGTGCCATCAGTGCAACAGCCCTCTACGAGCAGTACTTC. Amino acids: CAISATALYEQYF.

The V and J genes are TRBV28 and TRBJ1-2; 7 positions match TRBD1. CDR3 length: 13 amino acids. The V gene's germline CDR1 is MDHEN and CDR2 SYDVKM. J was trimmed by 5 bases and V by 5 bases; bases with no gene match: 5. The CDR3: CASSPGTDYGYTF. CDR3 DNA: TGTGCCAGCAGTCCCGGGACAGATTATGGCTACACCTTC.

The V and J genes are TRBV10-3 and TRBJ2-3, with TRBD2 matching 11 bases. CDR1 ENHRY and CDR2 SYGVKD come from the germline V gene. J gave up 3 bases and V 4 bases, and 9 bases lay outside the gene matches. The CDR3 is 17 residues long. Here the CDR3 reads CAISGPGTSGITDTQYF. CDR3 in DNA: TGTGCCATCAGTGGTCCCGGGACTAGCGGAATAACAGATACGCAGTATTTT.

This clone was observed once. This chain uses TRBV27 with TRBJ2-3; tentative D call: TRBD2 (5 bases). This CDR3 has 15 residues. V lost 6 bases to trimming and J lost 9 bases, with 22 bases between them. Germline CDR1 is MNHEY and CDR2 is SMNVEV (reference sequence). The CDR3 DNA reads TGTGCCAGCAGCACTGAAGCTAGCCCCGCCGGGACGCAGTATTTT. This sequence encodes CASSTEASPAGTQYF.

This clone was detected only once. The V call is TRBV5-1, the J call TRBJ1-1, with D perhaps TRBD1 (5 bases). The V gene's germline CDR1 is SGHRS and CDR2 YFSETQ. V was trimmed by 4 bases and J by 0 bases, leaving 16 bases between them. The CDR3 is 16 amino acids. CDR3 loop: CASSRRSLGVNTEAFF. CDR3 DNA: TGCGCCAGCAGCCGACGTTCCTTGGGGGTGAACACTGAAGCTTTCTTT.

The chain joins TRBV9 to TRBJ1-1; D gene unclear. The germline V gene encodes CDR1 SGDLS and CDR2 YYNGEE. The CDR3 contains 13 residues. Trimming removed 4 bases at V and 1 base at J, with 8 bases between. Here the CDR3 reads CASSIGWNTEAFF. CDR3 DNA sequence: TGTGCCAGCAGCATTGGATGGAACACTGAAGCTTTCTTT. The entire variable domain, with the rest obtained from reference TRBV9 and TRBJ1-1, is as follows: DSGVTQTPKHLITATGQRVTLRCSPRSGDLSVYWYQQSLDQGLQFLIQYYNGEERAKGNILERFSAQQFPDLHSELNLSSLELGDSALYFCASSIGWNTEAFFGQGTRLTVV.

This clone was picked up a small number of times. The V call is TRBV4-3, the J call TRBJ1-3, with TRBD1 matching over 7 bases. V shed 4 bases, J shed 0 bases, and the junction held 9 bases outside the gene matches. CDR1 LGHNA and CDR2 YSLEER come from the germline V gene. This CDR3 has 17 residues. CDR3 sequence (DNA): TGCGCCAGCAGCCTCAATTACAGGGGACACTCTGGAAACACCATATATTTT. This encodes CASSLNYRGHSGNTIYF.

This clone was detected only once. The J gene is TRBJ2-2, the V gene TRBV19; 8 bases map to TRBD1. The CDR3 consists of 16 residues. The germline V gene has CDR1 LNHDA and CDR2 SQIVND (reference sequence). Trimming removed 3 bases from V and 3 bases from J; junction bases left unmatched: 6. For the CDR3, the DNA is TGTGCCAGTAGTATGGGACGACAGGGGTACACCGGGGAGCTGTTTTTT. This translates into CASSMGRQGYTGELFF.

The chain is built from TRBV10-3 and TRBJ2-7; D gene ambiguous. The CDR3 runs to 12 residues. Deletions cut 4 bases from V and 0 bases from J, with 4 bases between. Germline V CDR1 and CDR2: ENHRY, SYGVKD. The CDR3: CAISGTSYEQYF. CDR3 DNA: TGTGCCATCAGTGGGACCTCCTACGAGCAGTACTTC.

The rearrangement uses TRBV4-2 and TRBJ2-1, with 10 bases fitting TRBD2. CDR3 length: 17 residues. CDR1 is LGHNA and CDR2 is YNFKEQ in the germline V gene. V dropped 4 bases and J dropped 3; count of bases not matched to a gene: 9. Here the CDR3 DNA reads TGTGCCAGCAGCCTCTCCGCGGGACTAGCGCGCTACAATGAGCAGTTCTTC. Amino acid sequence: CASSLSAGLARYNEQFF.

This rearrangement joins TRBV6-5 to TRBJ2-7, with TRBD2 matching 8 bases. V shed 5 bases, J shed 3 bases, and the junction held 6 bases outside the gene matches. CDR3 length: 14 amino acids. Germline V lookup: CDR1 MNHEY, CDR2 SVGAGI. DNA for the CDR3: TGTGCCAGCAGTAATAGCGGGGCTGACTACGAGCAGTACTTC. This translates into CASSNSGADYEQYF.

The gene calls are TRBV27 and TRBJ2-1; 8 bases line up with TRBD2. Germline lookup yields CDR1 MNHEY and CDR2 SMNVEV (reference sequence). The CDR3 sequence is 17 residues long. The J segment lost 0 bases and the V segment lost 1 base, leaving 5 bases of the junction unmatched. The CDR3 reads CASSLFPAGASYNEQFF. In DNA, the CDR3 is TGTGCCAGCAGTTTATTTCCAGCGGGGGCCTCCTACAATGAGCAGTTCTTC.

The J gene is TRBJ2-7, the V gene TRBV5-6; perhaps D is TRBD1 or TRBD2 (6 bases each). Germline assignment: CDR1 SGHDT and CDR2 YYEEEE. V lost 3 bases and J 3 bases, leaving 25 bases between the germline ends. The CDR3 is made up of 18 amino acids. In nucleotides, the CDR3 is TGTGCCAGCAGCTGGGCGTATGAGGGGTTAGGGGGGATCTACGAGCAGTACTTC. It is translated as CASSWAYEGLGGIYEQYF. The full variable domain, its missing parts supplied by reference TRBV5-6 and TRBJ2-7, is DAGVTQSPTHLIKTRGQQVTLRCSPKSGHDTVSWYQQALGQGPQFIFQYYEEEERQRGNFPDRFSGHQFPNYSSELNVNALLLGDSALYLCASSWAYEGLGGIYEQYFGPGTRLTVT.

The V call is TRBV5-1, the J call TRBJ2-3, with D possibly being TRBD1 (5 bases). V was pared by 7 bases and J by 3 bases, with 15 bases between. This CDR3 has 14 residues. Germline V gene lookup returns CDR1 SGHRS and CDR2 YFSETQ. The CDR3 protein is CASLQGIETDTQYF. CDR3 in DNA: TGCGCCAGCCTGCAGGGTATCGAGACAGATACGCAGTATTTT.

The chain links TRBV28 to TRBJ2-7; TRBD1 aligns across 9 bases. The CDR3 has 14 residues. Germline lookup yields CDR1 MDHEN and CDR2 SYDVKM. V shed 4 bases and J 6 bases; nucleotides not matched to a gene: 7. The CDR3 DNA reads as TGTGCCAGCAGTTCAGGGGACAGGGTCGGCGAGCAGTACTTC. Residues: CASSSGDRVGEQYF. The full variable domain, in which reference TRBV28 and TRBJ2-7 provide the parts outside the CDR3, is DVKVTQSSRYLVKRTGEKVFLECVQDMDHENMFWYRQDPGLGLRLIYFSYDVKMKEKGDIPEGYSVSREKKERFSLILESASTNQTSMYLCASSSGDRVGEQYFGPGTRLTVT.

This chain links TRBV5-1 with TRBJ2-3, with TRBD1 matching 8 bases. V lost 0 bases, J lost 0 bases, and 9 bases stayed unmatched. There are 18 residues in the CDR3. CDR1 is SGHRS, CDR2 YFSETQ, per germline. The CDR3 nucleotides read TGCGCCAGCAGCTTGGTCGGGGCAGGGGGCTTGAGCACAGATACGCAGTATTTT. Protein product: CASSLVGAGGLSTDTQYF.

The CDR3 region has the DNA TGTGCCAGCAGCCCCGGACTAATCAATGAGCAGTTCTTC. This gives the protein CASSPGLINEQFF. The rearrangement joins TRBV28 to TRBJ2-1; tentative D call: TRBD2 (6 bases). Germline CDR1 MDHEN, CDR2 SYDVKM. There are 13 residues in the CDR3. Trimming pared 6 bases from V and 6 bases from J, leaving 12 bases between.

The chain employs TRBV15 and TRBJ2-2; 10 bases agree with TRBD1. Germline CDR1 reads LNHNV; CDR2 reads YYDKDF (reference sequence). The V and J ends lost 1 base and 5 bases, in that order; junction bases with no gene match: 7. This CDR3 is built from 17 residues. This CDR3 is CATSRGFGTGETGELFF. The CDR3 nucleotides read TGTGCCACCAGCAGAGGTTTTGGGACAGGGGAAACCGGGGAGCTGTTTTTT.

This sequence joins TRBV18 and TRBJ1-5; D call uncertain. From germline, CDR1 is KGHSH and CDR2 LQKENI. CDR3 length: 13 amino acids. Trimming removed 2 bases from V and 9 bases from J, with 11 bases in between. The CDR3 nucleotides are TGTGCCAGCTCACCAACCTTGTCACTGCCCCAGCATTTT. This sequence encodes CASSPTLSLPQHF.

The chain links TRBV4-1 to TRBJ1-1; D is unresolved. CDR1 and CDR2 (germline): MGHRA, YSYEKL. V lost 4 bases, J lost 2 bases, and 11 bases lay in between. This CDR3 is 14 amino acids long. CDR3 DNA sequence: TGCGCCAGCAGCCCCCAGGAGCTTAACACTGAAGCTTTCTTT. Translating gives CASSPQELNTEAFF.

This chain joins TRBV5-8 and TRBJ1-2; D is uncertain. V shed 2 bases and J shed 6 bases, with 14 bases lying between them. CDR3 length: 14 amino acids. CDR1 is SGHTS, CDR2 YDEGEE, per germline. In DNA, the CDR3 is TGTGCCAGCAGCTTCTTAACCGGCCCAAATGGCTACACCTTC. Amino acids: CASSFLTGPNGYTF.